These 29 T cell receptor beta chains came from one sample sequenced in a study of cytomegalovirus exposure and HLA in healthy donors. The PCR was carried out with 60 Vbeta primers and 13 Jbeta primers. Clones were sequenced by immunoSEQ multiplex PCR, and TCRdb holds only the in-frame ones, with some missing. The table lists tens of thousands of clones, roughly four fifths of them singletons. The sequenced sample was PBMCs. These receptors came from a woman in her twenties or thirties in good health and CMV-seropositive.

The chain combines TRBV7-2 with TRBJ2-1; D is perhaps TRBD1 (6 bases). CDR3 length: 18 amino acids. Trimming shortened V by 0 bases and J by 8 bases, and 23 bases separated the two germline ends. Per germline, CDR1 SGHTA and CDR2 FQGNSA. The CDR3 region has the DNA TGTGCCAGCAGCTTAGCGAGGGGGTCGAGTGGGGTAGTGGATGAGCAGTTCTTC. Its translation is CASSLARGSSGVVDEQFF.

The V call is TRBV9, the J call TRBJ2-5, with 12 positions matching TRBD2. Germline V CDR1 and CDR2: SGDLS, YYNGEE. The J segment lost 5 bases and the V segment lost 4 bases, leaving 6 bases of the junction unmatched. The CDR3 has 15 amino acids. As DNA, the CDR3 is TGTGCCAGCAGCTTCTCTAGCGGGAGGGGGGAGACCCAGTACTTC. This sequence encodes CASSFSSGRGETQYF.

The chain recombines TRBV10-3 with TRBJ1-1; D is perhaps TRBD1 (5 bases). CDR3 length: 15 amino acids. Germline CDR1 is ENHRY and CDR2 is SYGVKD. Trimming took off 0 bases at V and 0 bases at J, with 8 bases between the two ends. CDR3 protein: CAISESGGLNTEAFF. In DNA, the CDR3 is TGTGCCATCAGTGAGTCCGGGGGACTGAACACTGAAGCTTTCTTT.

This clone was seen just once. V usage is TRBV15 and J usage is TRBJ1-5; 7 nucleotides line up with TRBD1. The CDR3 has 12 residues. Unmatched junction bases numbered 8, after V lost 5 bases and J lost 13 bases. Germline V gene data show CDR1 as LNHNV and CDR2 as YYDKDF (reference sequence). The CDR3 nucleotides are TGTGCCACCAGCGGTGACTCGACAGGGCAGCATTTT. Protein sequence: CATSGDSTGQHF. Full variable domain (missing parts from reference TRBV15 and TRBJ1-5): DAMVIQNPRYQVTQFGKPVTLSCSQTLNHNVMYWYQQKSSQAPKLLFHYYDKDFNNEADTPDNFQSRRPNTSFCFLDIRSPGLGDTAMYLCATSGDSTGQHFGDGTRLSIL.

The V and J genes are TRBV29-1 and TRBJ2-3; 9 bases match TRBD2. The CDR3 runs 17 residues. The germline V gene has CDR1 SQVTM and CDR2 ANQGSEA. V was clipped by 4 bases and J by 2 bases; unmatched bases: 13. The CDR3 DNA reads as TGCAGCGTTGCCCCGTTTAGTAGCGGGAGTATCACAGATACGCAGTATTTT. It encodes CSVAPFSSGSITDTQYF.

The CDR3 nucleotides read TGTGCCAGCACCTCGGAGAGGGGGCAGACTCAGCCCCAGCATTTT. Its translation is CASTSERGQTQPQHF. J is TRBJ1-5 and V is TRBV28; 7 bases match TRBD1. The V and J ends lost 7 bases and 6 bases, in that order; junction bases with no gene match: 12. The length of the CDR3 is 15 residues. Germline V gene sequence: CDR1 MDHEN, CDR2 SYDVKM.

The rearrangement uses TRBV13 and TRBJ2-3; 11 bases line up with TRBD2. Germline V gives CDR1 PRHDT, CDR2 FYEKMQ (reference sequence). The CDR3 totals 15 residues. The ends lost 3 bases at V and 4 bases at J; junction bases unmatched: 3. The CDR3 sequence: CASSFTSGRPDTQYF. Written as DNA, the CDR3 is TGTGCCAGCAGCTTCACTAGCGGGAGACCAGATACGCAGTATTTT.

The chain uses TRBV28 and TRBJ1-2; 7 nucleotides agree with TRBD1. V lost 4 bases and J lost 6; bases outside the gene matches: 14. The CDR3 length is 16 residues. Germline lookup yields CDR1 MDHEN and CDR2 SYDVKM. Here the CDR3 DNA reads TGTGCCAGCAGTTCCCCTAGACAGGGTTCGCCGAATGGCTACACCTTC. As protein: CASSSPRQGSPNGYTF.

The table lists this clone with a count of one. The V and J genes are TRBV29-1 and TRBJ1-1, with D perhaps TRBD1 (6 bases). CDR1 and CDR2 from the germline V gene are SQVTM and ANQGSEA. V was clipped by 7 bases and J by 0 bases, with 15 bases between them. The CDR3 has 14 amino acids. The CDR3 spells CSATGRFMNTEAFF. The CDR3 DNA sequence: TGCAGCGCAACAGGGAGATTCATGAACACTGAAGCTTTCTTT.

This clone has a single count. V gene TRBV19 combines with J gene TRBJ1-5; 9 nucleotides align to TRBD1. After removal of 5 bases from V and 7 bases from J, the junction contained 3 bases not matched to a gene. This CDR3 is 13 amino acids long. The germline gives CDR1 LNHDA, CDR2 SQIVND (reference sequence). CDR3 amino acids: CASSGTGRQPQHF. In DNA, the CDR3 is TGTGCCAGTAGTGGGACAGGGAGGCAGCCCCAGCATTTT.

The chain combines TRBV28 with TRBJ1-2, with 8 bases identical to TRBD1. V trimming: 2 bases; J trimming: 0 bases; junction bases outside the gene matches: 2. Germline V gene lookup returns CDR1 MDHEN and CDR2 SYDVKM. The CDR3 covers 15 residues. The CDR3 spells CASSLQGAPNYGYTF. CDR3 nucleotides: TGTGCCAGCAGTTTACAGGGGGCCCCTAACTATGGCTACACCTTC.

This sequence joins TRBV6-5 and TRBJ2-1, with D maybe TRBD1 (6 bases). The length of the CDR3 is 15 residues. V lost 6 bases, J lost 9 bases, and 21 bases lay in between. Germline loops: CDR1 MNHEY, CDR2 SVGAGI. The CDR3 here is CASRIGGVIIGEQFF. CDR3 nucleotide sequence: TGTGCCAGCAGAATAGGGGGAGTGATAATCGGTGAGCAGTTCTTC.

Only a few counts were recorded for this clone. This chain joins TRBV5-6 and TRBJ2-2; D possibly corresponds to TRBD2 (5 bases). This CDR3 has 16 amino acids. The V end was cut by 6 bases, the J end by 5 bases, with 20 bases between. Germline CDR1 and CDR2: SGHDT and YYEEEE. Here the CDR3 reads CASNPLGETGTGELFF. In nucleotides, the CDR3 is TGTGCCAGCAACCCCCTTGGGGAGACGGGAACCGGGGAGCTGTTTTTT.

The rearrangement joins TRBV5-5 to TRBJ2-4, with D possibly being TRBD2 (5 bases). The CDR3 is 13 amino acids. Trimming took 1 base from V and 9 from J, leaving 11 bases between them. Germline V gene data show CDR1 as SGHKS and CDR2 as YYEKEE (reference sequence). CDR3 DNA sequence: TGTGCCAGCAGCTTGAGAGGGTGGGGCATTCAGTACTTC. Its protein is CASSLRGWGIQYF.

This sequence joins TRBV15 and TRBJ2-7, with 7 bases fitting TRBD2. This CDR3 is built from 17 residues. J was trimmed by 2 bases and V by 1 base; bases with no gene match: 11. CDR1 LNHNV and CDR2 YYDKDF come from the germline V gene (reference sequence). CDR3: CATSRGPRGGLTYEQYF. CDR3 sequence (DNA): TGTGCCACCAGCAGAGGGCCCCGGGGAGGGCTCACCTACGAGCAGTACTTC.

The V call is TRBV7-9, the J call TRBJ1-1, with D possibly TRBD1 on 6 matching bases. Per germline, CDR1 SEHNR and CDR2 FQNEAQ (reference sequence). The V end was cut by 5 bases, the J end by 5 bases, with 18 bases between. The CDR3 runs to 15 residues. The CDR3 DNA follows: TGTGCCAGCAGCACCGGACGGGGGCGGGGGACTGAAGCTTTCTTT. Amino acids: CASSTGRGRGTEAFF.

This clone has a handful of counts. J is TRBJ1-1 and V is TRBV29-1; TRBD1 matches at 7 bases. The CDR3 covers 15 residues. Trimming removed 0 bases from V and 3 bases from J; junction bases left unmatched: 7. CDR1 is SQVTM, CDR2 ANQGSEA, per germline. The CDR3 DNA reads TGCAGCGTTGAAGAGAACACGCAGGGGGACACTGAAGCTTTCTTT. Its protein is CSVEENTQGDTEAFF.

The chain employs TRBV9 and TRBJ2-6; the D gene is possibly TRBD1 (5 bases). The CDR3 sequence is 16 residues long. The germline gives CDR1 SGDLS, CDR2 YYNGEE. V was cut by 4 bases and J by 0 bases, with 11 bases left in between. The CDR3 spells CASSPLDSSGANVLTF. Here the CDR3 DNA reads TGTGCCAGCAGCCCCCTTGACAGCTCTGGGGCCAACGTCCTGACTTTC.

This chain connects TRBV5-1 to TRBJ1-2, with 8 bases that match TRBD1. The V and J ends lost 0 bases and 0 bases, in that order; junction bases with no gene match: 10. This CDR3 has 18 amino acids. Germline CDR1 and CDR2: SGHRS and YFSETQ. CDR3 DNA sequence: TGCGCCAGCAGCTTGGAAGGAGGCGGGACAGGCCCTAACTATGGCTACACCTTC. This gives the protein CASSLEGGGTGPNYGYTF.

This clone was picked up one time. V usage is TRBV4-3 and J usage is TRBJ2-1; weak D call: TRBD2 (6 bases). This CDR3 has 18 residues. Germline V gene sequence: CDR1 LGHNA, CDR2 YSLEER. Deletions cut 4 bases from V and 5 bases from J, with 24 bases between. As DNA, the CDR3 is TGCGCCAGCAGCCGCAAGTTGCCCCAGCCCCGGGGGAACAATGAGCAGTTCTTC. Translated: CASSRKLPQPRGNNEQFF.

The chain joins TRBV7-3 to TRBJ2-1, with 8 bases that match TRBD1. The CDR3 length is 14 residues. CDR1 SGHTA and CDR2 FQGTGA come from the germline V gene. The ends lost 3 bases at V and 7 bases at J; junction bases unmatched: 5. The CDR3 protein is CASSFDRGGNEQFF. CDR3 coding DNA: TGTGCCAGCAGCTTCGACAGGGGTGGAAATGAGCAGTTCTTC.

The chain combines TRBV6-5 with TRBJ1-1; no firm D call. V lost 4 bases and J lost 11, with 11 bases in between. The CDR3 is made up of 11 amino acids. Per the germline V gene, CDR1 is MNHEY and CDR2 is SVGAGI. The DNA for the CDR3 is TGTGCCAGCAGTTCCAAGGGAGGCGCTTTCTTT. It specifies CASSSKGGAFF.

This chain joins TRBV6-1 and TRBJ2-5; the match to TRBD2 covers 10 bases. V trimming: 4 bases; J trimming: 2 bases; junction bases outside the gene matches: 7. The CDR3 covers 16 residues. Germline V gene data show CDR1 as MNHNS and CDR2 as SASEGT. CDR3 nucleotides: TGTGCCAGCAGTGGAGAGACTAGCGGGCATCAAGAGACCCAGTACTTC. Translating it yields CASSGETSGHQETQYF.

This rearrangement joins TRBV7-9 to TRBJ2-7, with 9 positions matching TRBD2. The CDR3 sequence is 17 residues long. V gave up 1 base and J gave up 0 bases; unmatched junction bases: 7. Germline CDR1 SEHNR, CDR2 FQNEAQ (reference sequence). In DNA, the CDR3 is TGTGCCAGCAGCTTAGGGGGACTAGCAAGGAGCTCCTACGAGCAGTACTTC. Its protein is CASSLGGLARSSYEQYF.

The chain employs TRBV6-5 and TRBJ1-1; D gene unclear. V shed 6 bases and J shed 7 bases, with 9 bases lying between them. The CDR3 sequence is 11 residues long. Germline CDR1 and CDR2: MNHEY and SVGAGI. CDR3 amino acids: CASRQGGEAFF. The CDR3 coding sequence is TGTGCCAGCAGGCAAGGAGGTGAAGCTTTCTTT.

The chain employs TRBV5-1 and TRBJ2-1; 13 bases fit TRBD2. J lost 10 bases, V lost 7 bases, and 8 bases had no gene match. Germline loops: CDR1 SGHRS, CDR2 YFSETQ. The CDR3 has 14 amino acids. CDR3 sequence (DNA): TGCGCCAGCTCACTAGCGGGAGGGCACCAAGAGCAGTTCTTC. It yields the protein CASSLAGGHQEQFF.

The CDR3 region has the DNA TGTGCCAGTAGTATTTCTTCGCTAGCGGGAGTTGCGGGAGCCAAAAACATTCAGTACTTC. It translates to CASSISSLAGVAGAKNIQYF. The chain uses TRBV19 and TRBJ2-4, with 10 nucleotides matching TRBD2. The CDR3 covers 20 residues. Germline V CDR1 and CDR2: LNHDA, SQIVND (reference sequence). The V gene end was trimmed by 3 bases and the J gene end by 0 bases; junction bases not matched to a gene: 14.

The J gene is TRBJ2-7, the V gene TRBV28; tentative D call: TRBD2 (5 bases). Germline V gene sequence: CDR1 MDHEN, CDR2 SYDVKM. The CDR3 spans 19 residues. V shed 4 bases and J shed 1 base, with 26 bases lying between them. CDR3 loop: CASSSPWTGSSPGSYEQYF. For the CDR3, the DNA is TGTGCCAGCAGTTCCCCCTGGACCGGATCATCCCCGGGATCCTACGAGCAGTACTTC.

The rearrangement uses TRBV27 and TRBJ1-2; D is unresolved. Germline CDR1 is MNHEY and CDR2 is SMNVEV (reference sequence). This CDR3 has 11 residues. The germline V and J ends were trimmed by 4 bases and 8 bases, with 8 bases remaining between them. The CDR3 sequence: CASSSGGGYTF. The DNA for the CDR3 is TGTGCCAGCAGTTCAGGAGGAGGCTACACCTTC.